This T cell receptor (beta chain) was identified in a study of T cells in Graves' hyperthyroidism and ophthalmopathy. Study outcomes and limitations: The model made its ophthalmopathy prediction, and onset followed a median about 6 months later. In the blood, most expanded thyroid clonotypes above 0.001 appeared as well.

Inclusion characteristics of ophthalmopathy patients comprised a Clinical Activity Score of at least 3, a NOSPECS grade of at least 4, and duration under 3 months. Exclusion of a patient resulted from uncontrolled infection, other autoimmune disease, pregnancy or lactation. Trimming removed 2 bases from V and 4 bases from J, with 11 bases in between. Germline lookup yields CDR1 LGHDT and CDR2 YNNKEL (reference sequence). The CDR3 has 15 residues. Amplified TCR beta CDR3 regions came from RNA transcripts. HTBI primers were the set used in a first-round RT-PCR of the TCR CDR3. From the multiplex PCR reads, TCRdb called clonotypes with MiXCR, one entry per CDR3 protein. In the table there are 300,000 to 450,000 distinct CDR3 sequences, about a sixth of which are singletons. This clonotype was seen ten or more times. What it recognizes is unknown.

The TCR originated in a middle-aged woman with Graves' ophthalmopathy. The sample comprised blood. This chain links TRBV3-1 with TRBJ2-2; TRBD1 might be the D (5 bases). Here the CDR3 DNA reads TGTGCCAGCAGCCAAAAAGGGGCTAGCACCGGGGAGCTGTTTTTT. Its protein product is CASSQKGASTGELFF.